One sample yielded the 17 T cell receptor beta chains listed below, sequenced in a study of T cell repertoires in cytomegalovirus infection (dated by TCRdb to the late 2010s). The sample's treatment or condition label is to be understood as: in vitro stimulation with specific CMV peptide epitopes to enrich CMV-specific T cells. Which antigens these TCRs recognize remains unknown. These reads were obtained on an Illumina HiSeq 1500. TCRdb cleaned the public reads at Q25 with fastp, built clones with MiXCR and kept in-frame beta chains. For every CDR3 protein sequence, its rows merge into one entry that carries the most common genes and DNA. For this sample there are 200,000 to 250,000 distinct CDR3 sequences; 38% appear just once. Of the sample, roughly three fifths is held by the ten largest clones. This material consisted of CD8+ T cells from cultured PBMCs, taken from culture after CMV antigen stimulation. The receptors shown here come from a human donor in good health (CMV status not recorded). Some clones in this sample may be carry-over from other donors' samples.

This chain connects TRBV6-8 to TRBJ2-7; 7 bases line up with TRBD1. Losses at the gene ends were 0 bases for V and 3 bases for J; bases not matched to a gene: 5. CDR1 is MNHGY, CDR2 SAAAGT, per germline. CDR3 length: 15 amino acids. CDR3 loop: CASSYSHRGYYEQYF. Written as DNA, the CDR3 is TGTGCCAGCAGTTACTCCCACAGGGGTTACTACGAGCAGTACTTC.

Many counts were recorded for this clonotype. The genes are TRBV7-8 and TRBJ2-1; D possibly corresponds to TRBD2 (7 bases). Per the germline V gene, CDR1 is SGHVS and CDR2 is FQNEAQ. CDR3 length: 15 residues. Trimming left V 5 bases short and J 1 base short, with 12 bases between. For the CDR3, the DNA is TGTGCCAGCAGCCCGCGGGGGCGGTCCTACAATGAGCAGTTCTTC. It translates to CASSPRGRSYNEQFF.

About this clonotype itself: Since a much larger clone is just one base distant, this may be a read error. The genes are TRBV7-9 and TRBJ2-3; possibly TRBD1 for D (5 bases). There are 17 residues in the CDR3. Germline V CDR1 and CDR2: SEHNR, FQNEAQ (reference sequence). Trimming cost V 9 bases and J 1 base, with 23 bases left between them. The CDR3 region has the DNA TGTGCCAGAAGCGCCTCTTCCGGTGGGGCTGGCACAGATACGCAGTATTTT. Translation gives CARSASSGGAGTDTQYF.

The rearrangement joins TRBV7-2 to TRBJ2-5, with unresolved D. This CDR3 has 15 residues. Trimming left V 1 base short and J 2 bases short, with 11 bases between. CDR1 is SGHTA and CDR2 is FQGNSA in the germline V gene. CDR3 sequence (DNA): TGTGCCAGCAGCTTAGTCAGCTTTTTTCAAGAGACCCAGTACTTC. This sequence encodes CASSLVSFFQETQYF.

In its sample, this clonotype was seen many times. The chain uses TRBV7-2 and TRBJ1-1; D possibly corresponds to TRBD1 (5 bases). The length of the CDR3 is 23 residues. V was trimmed by 0 bases and J by 6 bases, leaving 38 bases between them. CDR1 SGHTA and CDR2 FQGNSA come from the germline V gene. CDR3 coding DNA: TGTGCCAGCAGCTTAGCGCGAGTCAGGGTATCTACAAAACCGTCCAACCGGAGCGCTGAAGCTTTCTTT. Its protein product is CASSLARVRVSTKPSNRSAEAFF.

The chain employs TRBV19 and TRBJ1-1; the D is unclear. Germline V gene sequence: CDR1 LNHDA, CDR2 SQIVND (reference sequence). The CDR3 is made up of 11 amino acids. Trimming stripped 5 bases from V and 8 bases from J, with 9 bases between. In nucleotides, the CDR3 is TGTGCCAGTAGTTGGCAAGCAGAAGCTTTCTTT. This translates into CASSWQAEAFF.

The chain links TRBV28 to TRBJ2-7; D gene unclear. This CDR3 contains 15 residues. V lost 2 bases and J lost 1, with 12 bases in between. The V gene's germline CDR1 is MDHEN and CDR2 SYDVKM. CDR3 protein: CASSLGTGLSYEQYF. The DNA of the CDR3 is TGTGCCAGCAGTTTAGGTACGGGCCTGTCCTACGAGCAGTACTTC.

The chain links TRBV12-3 or TRBV12-4 to TRBJ2-6, with D possibly matching TRBD1 (5 bases). The CDR3 is made up of 15 amino acids. Trimming left V 6 bases short and J 7 bases short, with 16 bases between. The CDR3 loop is CASSEGQMGANVLTF. Written as DNA, the CDR3 is TGTGCCAGCAGCGAAGGACAAATGGGAGCCAACGTCCTGACTTTC.

This clonotype has at least ten counts. One end of the junction varies from germline; a read error may be responsible. V usage is TRBV27 and J usage is TRBJ2-1, with TRBD2 matching 10 bases. The CDR3 length is 15 residues. In germline, CDR1 is MNHEY, CDR2 SMNVEV (reference sequence). The CDR3 DNA sequence: TGTGCTAGCAGCTTAGGACTAGCGGCTTACAATGAGCAGTTCTTC. This translates into CASSLGLAAYNEQFF.

This clonotype turned up a few times. The chain has TRBV7-8 and TRBJ2-1; no clear D gene. The ends were cut back, 2 bases at V and 15 bases at J, with 8 bases in the middle. The germline CDR1 and CDR2 sequences are SGHVS and FQNEAQ. The CDR3 spans 10 residues. The CDR3 protein is CASSLLVPFF. The CDR3 bases are TGTGCCAGCAGCTTATTAGTTCCGTTCTTC. Based on the CDR3 plus reference TRBV7-8 and TRBJ2-1, the full variable domain is GAGVSQSPRYKVAKRGQDVALRCDPISGHVSLFWYQQALGQGPEFLTYFQNEAQLDKSGLPSDRFFAERPEGSVSTLKIQRTQQEDSAVYLCASSLLVPFFGPGTRLTVL.

V and J are TRBV3-1 and TRBJ1-1; no clear D. The CDR3 spans 15 residues. The germline gives CDR1 LGHDT, CDR2 YNNKEL (reference sequence). V lost 0 bases and J lost 3, with 11 bases in between. The CDR3 is CASSQDQGRDTEAFF. The DNA for the CDR3 is TGTGCCAGCAGCCAAGATCAAGGGAGGGACACTGAAGCTTTCTTT.

This clonotype has at least ten counts. V gene TRBV7-2 combines with J gene TRBJ2-5, with 9 bases identical to TRBD2. Per germline, CDR1 SGHTA and CDR2 FQGNSA. The CDR3 runs to 14 residues. Trimming removed 2 bases from V and 3 bases from J; junction bases left unmatched: 1. The CDR3 is CASSLSGGKETQYF. The CDR3 bases are TGTGCCAGCAGCTTAAGCGGGGGGAAAGAGACCCAGTACTTC.

There are a few counts of this clonotype. This sequence joins TRBV7-6 and TRBJ1-1; TRBD1 is a possible D gene (5 bases). Between the trimmed V and J ends, which lost 5 bases and 10 bases, there was a span of 20 bases. The CDR3 contains 14 residues. The germline CDR1 and CDR2 sequences are SGHVS and FNYEAQ. The CDR3 is CASSTLRGKVGAFF. The CDR3 DNA reads TGTGCCAGCAGCACACTCCGGGGCAAGGTTGGAGCTTTCTTT.

The V gene is TRBV6-1, the J gene TRBJ1-6, with TRBD1 matching 8 bases. From germline, CDR1 is MNHNS and CDR2 SASEGT. The CDR3 totals 18 residues. Trimming took 1 base from V and 8 from J; bases not matched to a gene: 13. CDR3 amino acids: CASSEDTGGTPDYSPLHF. For the CDR3, the DNA is TGTGCCAGCAGTGAAGATACAGGGGGGACCCCGGATTATTCACCCCTCCACTTT.

About this clonotype: The missing conserved phenylalanine or tryptophan at the end of this CDR3 makes a read error likely. This chain joins TRBV5-6 and TRBJ2-5, with a possible D match to TRBD2 (7 bases). The germline CDR1 and CDR2 sequences are SGHDT and YYEEEE. The CDR3 spans 14 residues. Trimming shortened V by 4 bases and J by 5 bases, and 15 bases separated the two germline ends. For the CDR3, the DNA is TGTGCCAGCAGCCGCGCGGGGGCCCAGGAGACCCAGTACCTC. Translated, it gives CASSRAGAQETQYL.

This clonotype showed up many times. The rearrangement joins TRBV4-2 to TRBJ2-7; 11 nucleotides agree with TRBD2. CDR1 is LGHNA and CDR2 is YNFKEQ in the germline V gene. This CDR3 comprises 17 residues. The V and J ends lost 2 bases and 4 bases, in that order; junction bases with no gene match: 10. The DNA for the CDR3 is TGTGCCAGCAGCCAAACTGACGGGACTAGCGGACATTACGAGCAGTACTTC. Amino acid sequence: CASSQTDGTSGHYEQYF.

Only a few counts were recorded for this clonotype. The chain couples TRBV7-2 to TRBJ2-7; 7 bases match TRBD1. CDR1 is SGHTA and CDR2 is FQGNSA in the germline V gene. With 4 bases clipped from V and 4 bases from J, the junction kept 4 bases outside the gene matches. CDR3 length: 13 amino acids. DNA for the CDR3: TGTGCCAGCAGCTCAGCGGACAGGTACGAGCAGTACTTC. It codes for CASSSADRYEQYF. Drawing the rest from reference TRBV7-2 and TRBJ2-7, the complete variable domain is GAGVSQSPSNKVTEKGKDVELRCDPISGHTALYWYRQSLGQGLEFLIYFQGNSAPDKSGLPSDRFSAERTGGSVSTLTIQRTQQEDSAVYLCASSSADRYEQYFGPGTRLTVT.